This note documents a single TCR beta chain sequence. Its antigen is unknown. The V gene lost 4 bases and the J gene lost 1 base, with 13 bases spanning the gap. CDR3 length: 15 amino acids. Looked up from germline, CDR1 is SEHNR and CDR2 is FQNEAQ (reference sequence). Lesional scalp punch biopsies and peripheral blood came from alopecia areata patients. The source of the sample is a study of CD8+ T cells in alopecia areata. Whole-study results and caveats: Scalp repertoires also include resident alphabeta T cells from normal skin. Normal scalp had lower clonality than lesional scalp, with alopecia totalis/universalis lesions showing this most strongly.

The authors extracted RNA and reverse transcribed it into cDNA as the sequencing template. Clones were sequenced by immunoSEQ multiplex PCR, and TCRdb holds only the in-frame ones, with some missing. The sample lists 100,000 to 150,000 clones; 45% to 50% were seen once. Source: CD8+ T cells sorted from blood, taken at week 0. The genes are TRBV7-9 and TRBJ1-1; no definite D call. This TCR was sampled from a human donor with alopecia areata. Here the CDR3 DNA reads TGTGCCAGCAGCTCGGACGGGAGATGGAACACTGAAGCTTTCTTT. Amino acid sequence: CASSSDGRWNTEAFF.